Listed here are 6 T cell receptor beta chains from one sample, sequenced in a study of blood T cell repertoires in COVID-19. TCRdb's copy holds only in-frame clones and misses some; the assay was immunoSEQ multiplex PCR. Of about 190,000 clones in the sample, around 79% were seen once. Sequencing was performed on peripheral blood. The source is a middle-aged man who had recovered from COVID-19.

The V call is TRBV6-5, the J call TRBJ1-1, with D tentatively TRBD1 (5 bases). V dropped 10 bases and J dropped 0 bases, with 18 bases sitting between them. CDR3 size: 15 residues. The germline V gene encodes CDR1 MNHEY and CDR2 SVGAGI. CDR3 region: CATRRGGYVNTEAFF. DNA of the CDR3: TGTGCCACCAGGCGCGGGGGGTACGTGAACACTGAAGCTTTCTTT.

This rearrangement joins TRBV7-2 to TRBJ2-1, with D unclear. The ends were cut back, 1 base at V and 8 bases at J, with 12 bases in the middle. This CDR3 contains 14 residues. CDR1 and CDR2 from the germline V gene are SGHTA and FQGNSA. The CDR3 reads CASSLDYTADEQFF. The CDR3 DNA reads as TGTGCCAGCAGCTTAGATTATACGGCGGATGAGCAGTTCTTC.

The J gene is TRBJ2-6, the V gene TRBV5-4; D remains unclear. The V and J ends lost 7 bases and 3 bases respectively, with 11 bases between them. Germline V gene sequence: CDR1 SGHNT, CDR2 YYREEE (reference sequence). This CDR3 region has 14 residues. The CDR3 spells CASSFPGGANVLTF. The CDR3 DNA sequence: TGTGCCAGCTCCTTCCCAGGTGGGGCCAACGTCCTGACTTTC. Based on the CDR3 plus reference TRBV5-4 and TRBJ2-6, the full variable domain is ETGVTQSPTHLIKTRGQQVTLRCSSQSGHNTVSWYQQALGQGPQFIFQYYREEENGRGNFPPRFSGLQFPNYSSELNVNALELDDSALYLCASSFPGGANVLTFGAGSRLTVL.

The chain carries TRBV9 and TRBJ1-1; D remains ambiguous. V shed 5 bases and J shed 3 bases, with 17 bases lying between them. CDR3 length: 15 residues. Germline V gives CDR1 SGDLS, CDR2 YYNGEE. The CDR3: CASRILVLLDTEAFF. The CDR3 bases are TGTGCCAGCAGGATCCTGGTCCTTTTAGACACTGAAGCTTTCTTT.

This clone was counted ten times or more. The J gene is TRBJ2-5, the V gene TRBV7-3; no definite D call. From germline, CDR1 is SGHTA and CDR2 FQGTGA. Trimming stripped 1 base from V and 5 bases from J, with 8 bases between. The length of the CDR3 is 13 residues. The CDR3 protein is CASSLRLDETQYF. The DNA of the CDR3 is TGTGCCAGCAGCTTAAGACTTGACGAGACCCAGTACTTC.

V gene TRBV30 combines with J gene TRBJ1-4; possibly TRBD1 for D (6 bases). Trimming shortened V by 4 bases and J by 7 bases, and 16 bases separated the two germline ends. This CDR3 region has 14 residues. Germline CDR1 and CDR2: GTSNPN and SVGIG (reference sequence). CDR3 coding DNA: TGTGCCTGGACCACTCAGGGGTTTGGTGAAAAACTGTTTTTT. Translated: CAWTTQGFGEKLFF.